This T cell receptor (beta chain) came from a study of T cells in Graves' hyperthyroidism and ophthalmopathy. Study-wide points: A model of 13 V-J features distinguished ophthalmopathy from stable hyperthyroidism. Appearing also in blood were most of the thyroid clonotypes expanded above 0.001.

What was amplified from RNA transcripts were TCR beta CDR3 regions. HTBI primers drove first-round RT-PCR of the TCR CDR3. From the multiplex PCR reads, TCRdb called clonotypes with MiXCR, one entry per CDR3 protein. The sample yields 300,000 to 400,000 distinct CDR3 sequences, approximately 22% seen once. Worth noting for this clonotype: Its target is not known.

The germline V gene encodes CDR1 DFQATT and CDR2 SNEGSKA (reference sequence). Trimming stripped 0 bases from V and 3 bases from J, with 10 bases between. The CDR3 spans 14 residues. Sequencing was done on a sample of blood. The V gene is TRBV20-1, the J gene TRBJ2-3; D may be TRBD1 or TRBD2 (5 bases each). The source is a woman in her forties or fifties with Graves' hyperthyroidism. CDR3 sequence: CSARDPGTTDTQYF. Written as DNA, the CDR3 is TGCAGTGCTAGAGACCCCGGGACGACAGATACGCAGTATTTT.